This T cell receptor (beta chain) was sequenced during a study of T cell repertoires in cytomegalovirus infection. Study summary: Matching HLA type, along with CMV infection, was indicated by public TCR beta signatures.

Germline CDR1 and CDR2: SQVTM and ANQGSEA. Between the trimmed V and J ends, which lost 3 bases and 8 bases, there was a span of 19 bases. The CDR3 is made up of 14 amino acids. TCRdb re-analysed the reads in MiXCR, keeping a single row per CDR3 protein. The repertoire includes fewer than 700,000 distinct CDR3 sequences, 24% of them detected once, and 8% sits in the top ten. Study results and caveats: Dominating the ex vivo response were HLA-C-restricted CMV-specific TCR beta clonotypes. Using cumulative public TCR beta family frequency, the authors identified those who carried CMV together with the relevant HLA.

This clonotype was recorded a few times. What it binds is not known. The chain carries TRBV29-1 and TRBJ1-2, with D unresolved. This receptor was taken from a human donor in good health (CMV status not recorded). Some clones in this sample may be carry-over from other donors' samples. Sequencing was done on a sample of CD8+ T cells from PBMCs. The CDR3 sequence is CSVESLEGRGGYTF. The CDR3 DNA is TGCAGCGTTGAGTCATTAGAAGGGCGAGGGGGCTACACCTTC.